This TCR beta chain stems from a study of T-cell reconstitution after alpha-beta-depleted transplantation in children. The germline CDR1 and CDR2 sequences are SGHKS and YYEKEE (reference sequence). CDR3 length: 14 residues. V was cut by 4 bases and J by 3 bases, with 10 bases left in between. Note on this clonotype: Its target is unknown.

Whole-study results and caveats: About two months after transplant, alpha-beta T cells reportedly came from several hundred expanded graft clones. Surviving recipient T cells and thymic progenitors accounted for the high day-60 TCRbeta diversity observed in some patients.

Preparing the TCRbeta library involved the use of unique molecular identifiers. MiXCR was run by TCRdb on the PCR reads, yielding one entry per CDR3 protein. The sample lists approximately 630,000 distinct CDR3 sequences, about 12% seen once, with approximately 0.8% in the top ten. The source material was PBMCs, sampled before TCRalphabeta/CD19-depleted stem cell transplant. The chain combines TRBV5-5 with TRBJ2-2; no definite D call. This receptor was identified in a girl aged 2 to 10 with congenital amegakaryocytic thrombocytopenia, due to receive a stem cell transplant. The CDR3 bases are TGTGCCAGCAGCGCGGCCGGCTACACCGGGGAGCTGTTTTTT. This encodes CASSAAGYTGELFF.